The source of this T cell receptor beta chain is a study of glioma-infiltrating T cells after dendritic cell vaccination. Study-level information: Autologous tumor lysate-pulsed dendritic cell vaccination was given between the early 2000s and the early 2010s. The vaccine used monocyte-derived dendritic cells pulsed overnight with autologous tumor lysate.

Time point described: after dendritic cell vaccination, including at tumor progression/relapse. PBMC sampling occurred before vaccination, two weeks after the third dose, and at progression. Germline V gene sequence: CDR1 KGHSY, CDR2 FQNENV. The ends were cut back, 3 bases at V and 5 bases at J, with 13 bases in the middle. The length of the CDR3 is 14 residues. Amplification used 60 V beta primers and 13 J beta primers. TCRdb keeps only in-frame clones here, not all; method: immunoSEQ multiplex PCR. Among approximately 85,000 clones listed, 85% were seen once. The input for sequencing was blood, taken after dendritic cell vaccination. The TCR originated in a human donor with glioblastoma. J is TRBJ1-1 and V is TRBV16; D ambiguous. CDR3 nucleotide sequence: TGTGCCAGCAGCCAGAGTCAGGTCGGAACTGAAGCTTTCTTT. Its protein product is CASSQSQVGTEAFF. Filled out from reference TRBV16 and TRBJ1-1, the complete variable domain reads GEEVAQTPKHLVRGEGQKAKLYCAPIKGHSYVFWYQQVLKNEFKFLISFQNENVFDETGMPKERFSAKCLPNSPCSLEIQATKLEDSAVYFCASSQSQVGTEAFFGQGTRLTVV.